One and the same sample provided the 9 T cell receptor beta chains below, sequenced in a study of breast tumors, draining lymph nodes, adjacent tissues. TCRdb called the multiplex PCR reads again in MiXCR, with one record for every CDR3 protein. The top ten clones hold less than 2.5% of a sample with about 140,000 distinct CDR3 sequences, 30% to 35% of them seen once. Breast cancer patients provided tissue from their axillary draining lymph nodes. The sequenced sample consisted of axillary lymph node tissue. These receptors originate from a female donor with breast cancer. Some clones in this sample may be carry-over from other donors' samples.

This clonotype was seen repeatedly, ten times or more. The V call is TRBV9, the J call TRBJ2-1; D ambiguous. From germline, CDR1 is SGDLS and CDR2 YYNGEE. CDR3 length equals 14 residues. Trimming removed 0 bases at V and 3 bases at J, with 7 bases between. The CDR3 loop reads CASSVGRIYNEQFF. CDR3 nucleotides: TGTGCCAGCAGCGTAGGACGGATCTACAATGAGCAGTTCTTC.

The chain is built from TRBV5-1 and TRBJ2-3; the match to TRBD1 covers 9 bases. V dropped 4 bases and J dropped 4; count of bases not matched to a gene: 4. There are 14 residues in the CDR3. CDR1 and CDR2 (germline): SGHRS, YFSETQ. The CDR3 loop is CASSGQGLSDTQYF. The DNA of the CDR3 is TGCGCCAGCAGCGGACAGGGGTTGTCAGATACGCAGTATTTT.

This clonotype was counted at least ten times. This chain links TRBV10-3 with TRBJ1-2; TRBD1 matches at 9 bases. The CDR3 contains 17 residues. CDR1 ENHRY and CDR2 SYGVKD come from the germline V gene. V shed 2 bases, J shed 2 bases, and the junction held 9 bases outside the gene matches. The chain's CDR3 is CAISETIQGALNYGYTF. Written as DNA, the CDR3 is TGTGCCATCAGTGAGACCATACAGGGGGCTTTGAACTATGGCTACACCTTC.

This clonotype occurred a few times. A read error may be the cause here, since a much bigger clone is one base away. The V and J genes are TRBV4-1 and TRBJ2-2; TRBD1 agrees at 10 bases. Germline V gene data show CDR1 as MGHRA and CDR2 as YSYEKL. The CDR3 totals 14 residues. The CDR3 sequence: CASRPGQGNGEPFF. The CDR3 DNA reads as TGCGCCAGCAGACCGGGACAGGGGAACGGGGAGCCGTTTTTT.

The chain couples TRBV2 to TRBJ1-5; D ambiguous. Trimming cost V 4 bases and J 11 bases, with 15 bases left between them. The CDR3 consists of 13 residues. Per germline, CDR1 SNHLY and CDR2 FYNNEI. CDR3 DNA sequence: TGTGCCAGCAGTGTAGGAAGGCAAGAGACCCAGCATTTT. Translated, it gives CASSVGRQETQHF.

This clonotype was recorded many times. This chain joins TRBV3-1 and TRBJ1-2, with D maybe TRBD1 (5 bases). This CDR3 is built from 13 residues. Germline CDR1 LGHDT, CDR2 YNNKEL (reference sequence). The ends were cut back, 6 bases at V and 5 bases at J, with 13 bases in the middle. The CDR3 DNA reads TGTGCCAGCAGTCCCGACAGTGGGTATGGCTACACCTTC. Its translation is CASSPDSGYGYTF.

This clonotype has at least ten counts. This chain connects TRBV18 to TRBJ1-4; D uncertain. Germline CDR1 is KGHSH and CDR2 is LQKENI. The ends were cut back, 6 bases at V and 13 bases at J, with 12 bases in the middle. The CDR3 length is 11 residues. DNA for the CDR3: TGTGCCAGCTCTCTCGGGGAAGGACTGTTTTTT. Encoded protein: CASSLGEGLFF.

About this clonotype itself: With a much larger clone just one base away, this may be a read error. The rearrangement links TRBV19 to TRBJ2-2; 10 nucleotides match TRBD2. The CDR3 sequence is 14 residues long. Per germline, CDR1 LNHDA and CDR2 SQIVND (reference sequence). For the CDR3, the DNA is TGTGCCGGTAGCGGGGGGCCCAACACCGGGGAGCTGTTTTTT. Protein sequence: CAGSGGPNTGELFF.

The table lists this clonotype with many counts. The chain combines TRBV3-1 with TRBJ1-2, with a possible D match to TRBD1 (5 bases). The CDR3 contains 15 residues. The V gene's germline CDR1 is LGHDT and CDR2 YNNKEL (reference sequence). Trimming removed 3 bases at V and 4 bases at J, with 15 bases between. The CDR3, as DNA: TGTGCCAGCAGCCAGCGTGGGGCAGCCACCTATGGCTACACCTTC. It yields the protein CASSQRGAATYGYTF.